The 32 T cell receptor beta chains listed next were all sequenced from one sample in a study of blood T cell repertoires in COVID-19 (dated by TCRdb to the early 2020s). The library was built by means of the immunoSEQ multiplex PCR assay. This is the immuneACCESS table as TCRdb keeps it, with only in-frame sequences that have V and J called. A part of the clones is gone; compared with another copy, unresolved V genes explain less than half, and the rest is unexplained. A total of roughly 380,000 clones appear in this sample, around 89% of them only once. The ten top clones hold around 1.5% of the sample. The sequenced material came from peripheral blood. These receptors were collected from a woman between 40 and 55 years old with COVID-19, enrolled during active disease.

The rearrangement uses TRBV4-2 and TRBJ1-1; 7 bases line up with TRBD1. Germline V gene lookup returns CDR1 LGHNA and CDR2 YNFKEQ. V gave up 4 bases and J gave up 6 bases; unmatched junction bases: 5. The CDR3 is made up of 13 amino acids. In DNA, the CDR3 is TGTGCCAGCAGCCGCACAGGGGCCGCTGAAGCTTTCTTT. Amino acid sequence: CASSRTGAAEAFF.

The chain has TRBV13 and TRBJ2-2; D is unresolved. Per the germline V gene, CDR1 is PRHDT and CDR2 is FYEKMQ (reference sequence). This CDR3 has 16 residues. The V end lost 3 bases, the J end lost 2 bases, and 13 bases lay between the germline ends. CDR3 sequence reads: CASSFTRPRNTGELFF. CDR3 bases: TGTGCCAGCAGCTTTACTCGTCCCCGAAACACCGGGGAGCTGTTTTTT.

The rearrangement links TRBV28 to TRBJ1-4, with no clear D. This CDR3 region has 16 residues. V gave up 2 bases and J gave up 8 bases, with 18 bases separating them. The V gene's germline CDR1 is MDHEN and CDR2 SYDVKM. DNA of the CDR3: TGTGCCAGCAGTTTAACGGGGATAGGACCGGGAGAAAAACTGTTTTTT. Its protein product is CASSLTGIGPGEKLFF.

The chain uses TRBV29-1 and TRBJ2-5; D perhaps matches TRBD2 (6 bases). Trimming removed 7 bases at V and 5 bases at J, with 11 bases between. The CDR3 has 11 residues. Germline assignment: CDR1 SQVTM and CDR2 ANQGSEA. CDR3 sequence: CSGLEQETQYF. For the CDR3, the DNA is TGCAGCGGACTAGAACAGGAGACCCAGTACTTC.

The chain links TRBV13 to TRBJ1-3; the match to TRBD1 covers 8 bases. Germline CDR1 is PRHDT and CDR2 is FYEKMQ (reference sequence). The CDR3 length is 14 residues. Trimming cost V 5 bases and J 3 bases; bases outside gene matches: 3. CDR3 protein: CASSRTGIGNTIYF. The CDR3 DNA is TGTGCCAGCAGCCGGACAGGGATTGGAAACACCATATATTTT.

In this sample, this clone turned up a few times. At the DNA level, this CDR3 is encoded by other sequences in the same sample as well. The rearrangement uses TRBV7-9 and TRBJ2-7; D ambiguous. There are 11 residues in the CDR3. V was shortened by 5 bases and J by 3 bases, with 5 bases between the two germline ends. Per germline, CDR1 SEHNR and CDR2 FQNEAQ (reference sequence). As DNA, the CDR3 is TGTGCCAGCAGCCTGAGCTACGAGCAGTACTTC. Its translation: CASSLSYEQYF.

The chain joins TRBV19 to TRBJ1-1, with 8 bases that match TRBD1. V was pared by 8 bases and J by 5 bases, with 7 bases of the junction left unmatched. This CDR3 has 13 residues. Germline CDR1 is LNHDA and CDR2 is SQIVND (reference sequence). CDR3 sequence (DNA): TGTGCCAGTCGGACAGGGCCGGGGACTGAAGCTTTCTTT. Translation: CASRTGPGTEAFF.

The V call is TRBV4-1, the J call TRBJ1-2; D is perhaps TRBD1 (5 bases). The CDR3 runs to 15 residues. V was trimmed by 3 bases and J by 0 bases, leaving 11 bases between them. Germline V gene data show CDR1 as MGHRA and CDR2 as YSYEKL. The CDR3 region is CASSHAGVSNYGYTF. CDR3 sequence (DNA): TGCGCCAGCAGCCATGCGGGGGTCTCTAACTATGGCTACACCTTC.

V and J are TRBV5-1 and TRBJ2-7; TRBD1 agrees at 8 bases. Per the germline V gene, CDR1 is SGHRS and CDR2 is YFSETQ. Unmatched junction bases numbered 8, after V lost 2 bases and J lost 7 bases. The CDR3 extends over 14 amino acids. The CDR3 DNA follows: TGCGCCAGCAGCTTTCGGCAGGGGGCTAGGGAGCAGTACTTC. It translates to CASSFRQGAREQYF. The full variable domain, with the rest looked up from reference TRBV5-1 and TRBJ2-7, is KAGVTQTPRYLIKTRGQQVTLSCSPISGHRSVSWYQQTPGQGLQFLFEYFSETQRNKGNFPGRFSGRQFSNSRSEMNVSTLELGDSALYLCASSFRQGAREQYFGPGTRLTVT.

The rearrangement links TRBV2 to TRBJ2-1; TRBD2 matches 7 bases. The trim removed 6 bases at V and 0 bases at J, leaving 5 bases unmatched. This CDR3 has 15 residues. CDR1 and CDR2 (germline): SNHLY, FYNNEI. The CDR3 loop reads CASRLGGSSYNEQFF. In nucleotides, the CDR3 is TGTGCCAGCAGGCTAGGCGGGAGCTCCTACAATGAGCAGTTCTTC.

The chain is built from TRBV30 and TRBJ2-3; D gene unclear. CDR3 size: 11 residues. Germline V CDR1 and CDR2: GTSNPN, SVGIG (reference sequence). V was shortened by 0 bases and J by 8 bases, with 6 bases between the two germline ends. The CDR3 sequence is CAWSVAGTQYF. The CDR3 nucleotides read TGTGCCTGGAGTGTAGCTGGTACGCAGTATTTT. Full variable domain (missing parts from reference TRBV30 and TRBJ2-3): SQTIHQWPATLVQPVGSPLSLECTVEGTSNPNLYWYRQAAGRGLQLLFYSVGIGQISSEVPQNLSASRPQDRQFILSSKKLLLSDSGFYLCAWSVAGTQYFGPGTRLTVL.

The CDR3 DNA follows: TGCAGCGACCAATTAGCGGGGGGCCTCGGGAATGAGCAGTTCTTC. It specifies CSDQLAGGLGNEQFF. The V and J genes are TRBV29-1 and TRBJ2-1, with TRBD2 matching over 10 bases. V lost 7 bases, J lost 7 bases, and 13 bases stayed unmatched. The CDR3 runs 15 residues. CDR1 is SQVTM, CDR2 ANQGSEA, per germline.

The V call is TRBV9, the J call TRBJ2-1, with TRBD2 as a possible D gene (6 bases). Trimming cost V 4 bases and J 8 bases, with 16 bases left between them. The CDR3 runs to 14 residues. The germline CDR1 and CDR2 sequences are SGDLS and YYNGEE. The CDR3 loop is CASSPGDPRDEQFF. In nucleotides, the CDR3 is TGTGCCAGCAGCCCGGGGGACCCCCGGGATGAGCAGTTCTTC. The whole variable domain, remainder taken from reference TRBV9 and TRBJ2-1, is DSGVTQTPKHLITATGQRVTLRCSPRSGDLSVYWYQQSLDQGLQFLIQYYNGEERAKGNILERFSAQQFPDLHSELNLSSLELGDSALYFCASSPGDPRDEQFFGPGTRLTVL.

The J gene is TRBJ2-6, the V gene TRBV7-3; D call uncertain. V lost 2 bases to trimming and J lost 4 bases, with 6 bases between them. The CDR3 extends over 14 amino acids. Germline V gene sequence: CDR1 SGHTA, CDR2 FQGTGA. The CDR3 sequence: CASSLGVGANVLTF. CDR3 in DNA: TGTGCCAGCAGCTTAGGAGTCGGGGCCAACGTCCTGACTTTC.

The chain uses TRBV9 and TRBJ2-1, with a possible D match to TRBD1 (7 bases). This CDR3 contains 16 residues. CDR1 and CDR2 (germline): SGDLS, YYNGEE. The V and J ends lost 4 bases and 5 bases respectively, with 19 bases between them. The CDR3, as DNA: TGTGCCAGCAGCAGGAGGGCACAGGGGCAGAACAATGAGCAGTTCTTC. It is translated as CASSRRAQGQNNEQFF.

This clone was seen more than once but under ten times. The chain combines TRBV7-9 with TRBJ1-1, with TRBD1 as a possible D gene (5 bases). Trimming cost V 1 base and J 2 bases, with 17 bases left between them. Germline V gives CDR1 SEHNR, CDR2 FQNEAQ (reference sequence). CDR3 length: 17 amino acids. The CDR3 loop is CASSLGGWAGPNTEAFF. CDR3 coding DNA: TGTGCCAGCAGCTTAGGTGGGTGGGCAGGGCCAAACACTGAAGCTTTCTTT.

The chain employs TRBV3-1 (or the pseudogene TRBV3-2) and TRBJ2-3, with 11 bases aligning to TRBD2. CDR3 length: 17 residues. With V trimmed by 0 bases and J by 1 base, 3 bases remained unmatched. Germline V gene sequence: CDR1 LGHDT, CDR2 YNNKEL (reference sequence). The CDR3 DNA follows: TGTGCCAGCAGCCAAGACCTGGGACTAGCGGGCACAGATACGCAGTATTTT. Amino acid sequence: CASSQDLGLAGTDTQYF.

J is TRBJ2-1 and V is TRBV5-1; perhaps TRBD1 as D (6 bases). Germline values: CDR1 SGHRS, CDR2 YFSETQ. The CDR3 sequence is 15 residues long. With 1 base removed from V and 4 bases from J, the gap between germline ends came to 12 bases. CDR3 DNA: TGCGCCAGCAGCTTGAGCCAGGGGACGTACAATGAGCAGTTCTTC. Translated: CASSLSQGTYNEQFF.

The chain employs TRBV27 and TRBJ1-6; 8 nucleotides agree with TRBD1. The J segment lost 3 bases and the V segment lost 1 base, leaving 8 bases of the junction unmatched. The V gene's germline CDR1 is MNHEY and CDR2 SMNVEV (reference sequence). CDR3 length: 18 residues. CDR3 nucleotides: TGTGCCAGCAGTTTATACCCACAAGGACAGGGCTATAATTCACCCCTCCACTTT. Its protein is CASSLYPQGQGYNSPLHF.

The J gene is TRBJ2-4, the V gene TRBV19; TRBD2 might be the D (7 bases). V gave up 8 bases and J gave up 1 base, with 12 bases separating them. This CDR3 contains 14 residues. Germline V gives CDR1 LNHDA, CDR2 SQIVND (reference sequence). CDR3 sequence reads: CASSGGDAKNIQYF. For the CDR3, the DNA is TGTGCCAGTTCGGGGGGCGACGCCAAAAACATTCAGTACTTC. Supplemented by reference TRBV19 and TRBJ2-4, the full variable domain reads DGGITQSPKYLFRKEGQNVTLSCEQNLNHDAMYWYRQDPGQGLRLIYYSQIVNDFQKGDIAEGYSVSREKKESFPLTVTSAQKNPTAFYLCASSGGDAKNIQYFGAGTRLSVL.

V gene TRBV5-1 combines with J gene TRBJ1-6; 8 bases match TRBD1. Germline V gene sequence: CDR1 SGHRS, CDR2 YFSETQ. The V and J ends lost 0 bases and 8 bases, in that order; junction bases with no gene match: 1. The CDR3 extends over 14 amino acids. The CDR3 bases are TGCGCCAGCAGCTTGGGACAGGGGCATTCACCCCTCCACTTT. This translates into CASSLGQGHSPLHF. Using reference TRBV5-1 and TRBJ1-6 for the parts outside the CDR3, the full variable domain is KAGVTQTPRYLIKTRGQQVTLSCSPISGHRSVSWYQQTPGQGLQFLFEYFSETQRNKGNFPGRFSGRQFSNSRSEMNVSTLELGDSALYLCASSLGQGHSPLHFGNGTRLTVT.

The chain has TRBV18 and TRBJ2-6, with D uncertain. Germline CDR1 and CDR2: KGHSH and LQKENI. Trimming removed 0 bases at V and 4 bases at J, with 13 bases between. This CDR3 contains 17 residues. CDR3 sequence: CASSPPYEAQGANVLTF. Here the CDR3 DNA reads TGTGCCAGCTCACCACCGTATGAAGCGCAGGGGGCCAACGTCCTGACTTTC. Full variable domain (remainder filled in from reference TRBV18 and TRBJ2-6): NAGVMQNPRHLVRRRGQEARLRCSPMKGHSHVYWYRQLPEEGLKFMVYLQKENIIDESGMPKERFSAEFPKEGPSILRIQQVVRGDSAAYFCASSPPYEAQGANVLTFGAGSRLTVL.

The genes are TRBV7-6 and TRBJ2-7, with D perhaps TRBD2 (6 bases). There are 14 residues in the CDR3. V was pared by 7 bases and J by 5 bases, with 18 bases between. Per the germline V gene, CDR1 is SGHVS and CDR2 is FNYEAQ. The CDR3 coding sequence is TGTGCCAGCACCCAACCGGGGGTGGAGGACGAGCAGTACTTC. It codes for CASTQPGVEDEQYF.

The chain has TRBV12-2 and TRBJ1-1; the D call TRBD1 from the table was never checked on the DNA. TRBV12-2 is noted as a pseudogene. The CDR3 is 16 residues long. Written as DNA, the CDR3 is TGTGCAAGTCGCTTAGTCCCCCTACCAGGGGTCGCTGAAGCTTTCTTT. Translated: CASRLVPLPGVAEAFF.

Regarding this clone: Other nucleotide sequences in the sample specify the same CDR3. This chain links TRBV6-4 with TRBJ1-1; 7 bases map to TRBD1. CDR3 length: 13 residues. The germline V gene has CDR1 MRHNA and CDR2 SNTAGT. V lost 8 bases to trimming and J lost 2 bases; unmatched junction nucleotides: 5. For the CDR3, the DNA is TGTGCCAGCCGACAGGGCCGAAACACTGAAGCTTTCTTT. It yields the protein CASRQGRNTEAFF.

Note on this clone: One base away lies a much larger clone, so this may be a sequencing read error. The rearrangement links TRBV20-1 to TRBJ1-1; D ambiguous. Trimming removed 3 bases at V and 4 bases at J, with 15 bases between. In germline, CDR1 is DFQATT, CDR2 SNEGSKA (reference sequence). The CDR3 totals 14 residues. The CDR3 region has the DNA TGCAGTGCTAGTTTTCGTCTAGTGAGCACTGAAGCTTTCTTT. It translates to CSASFRLVSTEAFF.

The rearrangement uses TRBV7-8 and TRBJ2-1; TRBD2 matches 9 bases. The CDR3 contains 16 residues. The germline CDR1 and CDR2 sequences are SGHVS and FQNEAQ. The trim removed 1 base at V and 9 bases at J, leaving 10 bases unmatched. The DNA of the CDR3 is TGTGCCAGCAGCTTAGGGCTAGCGGGGCCCTTGGGTGAGCAGTTCTTC. Its translation is CASSLGLAGPLGEQFF.

In regard to this clone: Other nucleotide sequences in the sample specify the same CDR3. The chain employs TRBV5-1 and TRBJ1-3, with 7 bases that match TRBD1. The CDR3 consists of 14 residues. CDR1 and CDR2 (germline): SGHRS, YFSETQ. V trimming: 4 bases; J trimming: 1 base; junction bases outside the gene matches: 2. The CDR3 here is CASSLTGSGNTIYF. CDR3 DNA sequence: TGCGCCAGCAGCCTGACAGGGTCTGGAAACACCATATATTTT. Full variable domain (missing parts from reference TRBV5-1 and TRBJ1-3): KAGVTQTPRYLIKTRGQQVTLSCSPISGHRSVSWYQQTPGQGLQFLFEYFSETQRNKGNFPGRFSGRQFSNSRSEMNVSTLELGDSALYLCASSLTGSGNTIYFGEGSWLTVV.

The chain uses TRBV11-2 and TRBJ2-1; 7 bases fit TRBD1. This CDR3 is 18 amino acids long. Germline V gene sequence: CDR1 SGHAT, CDR2 FQNNGV. Germline trimming cut 6 bases from V and 1 base from J; bases unmatched to any gene: 15. This CDR3 is CASRLNAGGGRSYNEQFF. The CDR3 nucleotides read TGTGCCAGCAGGCTAAACGCAGGGGGTGGAAGGTCCTACAATGAGCAGTTCTTC.

This clone came up a few times. The chain joins TRBV7-2 to TRBJ1-5, with D perhaps TRBD1 (5 bases). Germline assignment: CDR1 SGHTA and CDR2 FQGNSA. V lost 4 bases and J lost 4, with 14 bases in between. The CDR3 is 15 amino acids. The CDR3 here is CASSSRGDLNQPQHF. CDR3 nucleotides: TGTGCCAGCAGCTCCCGGGGGGATCTTAATCAGCCCCAGCATTTT.

V is TRBV6-2 or TRBV6-3 and J is TRBJ1-6, with 7 bases identical to TRBD1. CDR1 is MNHEY, CDR2 SVGEGT, per germline. Unmatched junction bases numbered 8, after V lost 2 bases and J lost 10 bases. There are 15 residues in the CDR3. The CDR3 DNA is TGTGCCAGCAGTTACACCCGACAGGGTGAATCACCCCTCCACTTT. Its protein product is CASSYTRQGESPLHF.

The V gene is TRBV7-8, the J gene TRBJ2-1; TRBD1 might be the D (5 bases). There are 14 residues in the CDR3. Deletions cut 5 bases from V and 10 bases from J, with 18 bases between. Germline V gene data show CDR1 as SGHVS and CDR2 as FQNEAQ. The CDR3 nucleotides read TGTGCCAGCAGCACATCCTACAGGAATACGGAGCAGTTCTTC. Encoded protein: CASSTSYRNTEQFF.